This record looks at one T cell receptor (beta chain) sequence and its context. This sample was included in a study of blood T cell repertoires in COVID-19. Study background: From T cells, B-cell-depleted T cells, or PBMCs came the material, which was cDNA or gDNA.

Original handling: From reference gene primer amplification, estimates of nucleated cell counts were derived. Clones were sequenced by immunoSEQ multiplex PCR, and TCRdb holds only the in-frame ones, with some missing. V and J calls and clone size are those listed in that table; D and trimming were worked out from the DNA. The sample contains roughly 220,000 clones, more than 85% of which appear only once. The CDR3 loop spans 13 amino acids. Germline-derived CDR1 and CDR2 are MRHNA and SNTAGT. Trimming removed 2 bases from V and 5 bases from J, with 7 bases in between. This sequence joins TRBV6-4 and TRBJ2-1, with a weak D call TRBD1 (6 bases). The sequencing input was peripheral blood. The sequence was collected from a woman aged 45-60 years with COVID-19, enrolled during active disease. The CDR3 region is CASSDGTHNEQFF. DNA for the CDR3: TGTGCCAGCAGTGACGGGACACACAATGAGCAGTTCTTC.